The following is a T cell receptor beta chain sequence with its context. Sequenced by immunoSEQ multiplex PCR; TCRdb stores in-frame clones only, minus some. The table has 75,000 to 95,000 clones, around 93% seen once. Trimming took off 4 bases at V and 1 base at J, with 18 bases between the two ends. The length of the CDR3 is 16 residues. From germline, CDR1 is SGHDT and CDR2 YYEEEE. The data derive from a study of T cell changes during pregnancy in multiple sclerosis. The sample in question was peripheral blood, obtained in the first trimester of pregnancy. The source is a female donor in good health, enrolled as a control in a pregnancy study. The chain uses TRBV5-6 and TRBJ2-7; D uncertain. CDR3 in amino acids: CASSNQFRSQSYEQYF. CDR3 nucleotide sequence: TGTGCCAGCAGCAACCAGTTCAGGTCCCAATCCTACGAGCAGTACTTC.